The 8 T cell receptor beta chains below all came from one sample that was sequenced in a study of post-analysis software for immune sequencing data. Study-wide results and limits: Five or six TRBV segments appeared more often in patients than in controls, and TRBV5-6, TRBV5-1 and TRBV20-1 were among these.

The authors incorporated unique molecular identifiers into the TCR beta cDNA libraries. One entry per CDR3 protein, called by TCRdb with MiXCR from the PCR reads. The data contain about 200,000 distinct CDR3 sequences, over 25% of them singletons. No cognate antigen is known for these TCRs. Sequences were obtained from blood. Receptor source: a girl aged 2 to 17 with multiple sclerosis.

The sample holds a few counts of this clonotype. The chain employs TRBV5-1 and TRBJ2-7; 8 bases agree with TRBD1. CDR3 length: 18 residues. Germline V lookup: CDR1 SGHRS, CDR2 YFSETQ. V shed 4 bases and J 5 bases; nucleotides not matched to a gene: 20. The CDR3 region has the DNA TGCGCCAGCAGCCCCGGCGCCCTGACAGGGGTTCTTCACCACGAGCAGTACTTC. Its translation: CASSPGALTGVLHHEQYF.

This clonotype was observed at least ten times. The V and J genes are TRBV29-1 and TRBJ2-5; no firm D call. The CDR3 runs 11 residues. Trimming cost V 6 bases and J 5 bases, with 10 bases left between them. Germline V gives CDR1 SQVTM, CDR2 ANQGSEA. The DNA of the CDR3 is TGCAGCGTGCAGGCTGGGGAGACCCAGTACTTC. It is translated as CSVQAGETQYF.

There are a few counts of this clonotype. CDR3: CASSLASGQGSEAFF. As DNA, the CDR3 is TGCGCCAGCAGCTTAGCGTCGGGACAGGGTTCTGAAGCTTTCTTT. This chain joins TRBV5-1 and TRBJ1-1, with TRBD1 matching over 9 bases. The CDR3 extends over 15 amino acids. Germline CDR1 and CDR2: SGHRS and YFSETQ. The junction had 8 bases not matched to a gene; V was cut back by 2 bases and J by 6 bases.

The chain couples TRBV5-1 to TRBJ2-1; D could derive from TRBD1 or TRBD2 (5 bases each). CDR1 and CDR2 from the germline V gene are SGHRS and YFSETQ. V was cut by 9 bases and J by 9 bases, with 22 bases left in between. The CDR3 contains 14 residues. The CDR3 DNA follows: TGCGCCACGGCACCGGGACCAGAAGACGGTGAGCAGTTCTTC. Amino acid sequence: CATAPGPEDGEQFF. Using reference TRBV5-1 and TRBJ2-1 for the parts outside the CDR3, the full variable domain is KAGVTQTPRYLIKTRGQQVTLSCSPISGHRSVSWYQQTPGQGLQFLFEYFSETQRNKGNFPGRFSGRQFSNSRSEMNVSTLELGDSALYLCATAPGPEDGEQFFGPGTRLTVL.

There are many counts of this clonotype. The chain has TRBV7-9 and TRBJ2-7; D may match TRBD1 or TRBD2 (5 bases each). V was pared by 7 bases and J by 8 bases, with 18 bases between. The CDR3 runs to 13 residues. Per germline, CDR1 SEHNR and CDR2 FQNEAQ (reference sequence). CDR3: CASTSGTQGQQYF. CDR3 nucleotides: TGTGCCAGCACCTCCGGGACCCAAGGCCAGCAGTACTTC.

This chain links TRBV7-3 with TRBJ1-1, with D uncertain. This CDR3 is built from 14 residues. Trimming pared 1 base from V and 7 bases from J, leaving 13 bases between. Germline V lookup: CDR1 SGHTA, CDR2 FQGTGA. The CDR3 nucleotides are TGTGCCAGCAGCTTAAGTGTTTTGGGGAGTGAAGCTTTCTTT. This translates into CASSLSVLGSEAFF.

The chain uses TRBV13 and TRBJ1-1; TRBD1 agrees at 8 bases. From germline, CDR1 is PRHDT and CDR2 FYEKMQ (reference sequence). J gave up 6 bases and V 6 bases, and 9 bases lay outside the gene matches. The CDR3 is made up of 14 amino acids. The CDR3 nucleotides read TGTGCCAGCAGTTCGGGACAGGAGGGGGCTGAAGCTTTCTTT. Translation: CASSSGQEGAEAFF.

This clonotype was counted many times. The rearrangement links TRBV29-1 to TRBJ2-7; 9 nucleotides match TRBD1. The CDR3 consists of 13 residues. Germline CDR1 and CDR2: SQVTM and ANQGSEA. With V trimmed by 4 bases and J by 1 base, 2 bases remained unmatched. This CDR3 is CSVGQGESYEQYF. The CDR3 DNA sequence: TGCAGCGTTGGACAGGGGGAATCCTACGAGCAGTACTTC.